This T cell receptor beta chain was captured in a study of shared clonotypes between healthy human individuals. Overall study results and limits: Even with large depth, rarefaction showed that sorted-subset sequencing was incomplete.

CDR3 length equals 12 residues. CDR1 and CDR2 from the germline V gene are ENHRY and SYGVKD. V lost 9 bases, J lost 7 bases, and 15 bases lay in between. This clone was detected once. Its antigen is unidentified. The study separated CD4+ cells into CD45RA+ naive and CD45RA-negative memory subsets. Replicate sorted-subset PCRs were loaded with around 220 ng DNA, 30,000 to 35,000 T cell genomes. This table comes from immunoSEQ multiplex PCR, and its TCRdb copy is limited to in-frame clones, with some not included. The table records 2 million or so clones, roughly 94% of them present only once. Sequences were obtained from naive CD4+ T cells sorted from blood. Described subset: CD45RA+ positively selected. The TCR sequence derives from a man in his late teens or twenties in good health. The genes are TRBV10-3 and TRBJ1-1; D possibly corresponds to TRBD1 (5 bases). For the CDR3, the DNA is TGTGCCATGCCACAGGCGAACCATGAAGCTTTCTTT. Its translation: CAMPQANHEAFF.